Shown below are 24 T cell receptor beta chains from a single sample sequenced in a study of blood T cells in healthy people across ages. Sample-barcoded 5' priming and a J-beta primer mix drove a second PCR of about 6 to 12 cycles. One entry per CDR3 protein results from TCRdb running MiXCR on the 5' RACE reads. The sample carries roughly 700,000 distinct CDR3 sequences, just under 25% recorded once. This sample also belongs to another study, concerning T cells of mothers and their children.

The specimen sequenced was blood. These receptors came from a boy aged 5-17 years in good health.

The chain is built from TRBV4-1 and TRBJ2-4; 7 nucleotides line up with TRBD1. There are 17 residues in the CDR3. Germline V gives CDR1 MGHRA, CDR2 YSYEKL. The ends lost 1 base at V and 0 bases at J; junction bases unmatched: 6. CDR3 in DNA: TGCGCCAGCAGCCAAGCAGACAGGGCACTAGCCAAAAACATTCAGTACTTC. Its protein is CASSQADRALAKNIQYF.

V and J are TRBV21-1 and TRBJ2-3; TRBD1, the table's D call, was not compared with the DNA. TRBV21-1 is a known pseudogene. CDR3 length: 19 amino acids. CDR3 bases: TGTGCCAGCAGCAAAAACCCCCCGGACAGACTATTTAGCACAGATACGCAGTATTTT. Amino acids: CASSKNPPDRLFSTDTQYF.

This clonotype was counted a few times. This rearrangement joins TRBV6-2 or TRBV6-3 to TRBJ2-3; 7 nucleotides match TRBD1. Looked up from germline, CDR1 is MNHEY and CDR2 is SVGEGT. V shed 4 bases and J 2 bases; nucleotides not matched to a gene: 6. The CDR3 totals 15 residues. CDR3 sequence reads: CASSSSGGPTDTQYF. CDR3 nucleotide sequence: TGTGCCAGCAGTTCTTCAGGGGGACCCACAGATACGCAGTATTTT.

There are a few counts of this clonotype. The chain is built from TRBV10-3 and TRBJ2-7, with 8 bases lining up with TRBD2. The CDR3 contains 14 residues. Trimming at V came to 0 bases and at J to 6 bases, leaving 4 bases not matched to a gene. Germline V gene data show CDR1 as ENHRY and CDR2 as SYGVKD. The DNA for the CDR3 is TGTGCCATCAGTGAGTCGAGCGGGGGCCCCGAGCAGTACTTC. Encoded protein: CAISESSGGPEQYF.

This clonotype appeared a few times. This chain uses TRBV5-1 with TRBJ2-1; possibly TRBD1 or TRBD2 for D (5 bases each). CDR1 is SGHRS and CDR2 is YFSETQ in the germline V gene. Trimming took off 4 bases at V and 5 bases at J, with 16 bases between the two ends. CDR3 length: 15 residues. The CDR3 spells CASSLEVQGDNEQFF. DNA for the CDR3: TGCGCCAGCAGCCTCGAGGTCCAGGGAGACAATGAGCAGTTCTTC. Using reference TRBV5-1 and TRBJ2-1 for the parts outside the CDR3, the full variable domain is KAGVTQTPRYLIKTRGQQVTLSCSPISGHRSVSWYQQTPGQGLQFLFEYFSETQRNKGNFPGRFSGRQFSNSRSEMNVSTLELGDSALYLCASSLEVQGDNEQFFGPGTRLTVL.

This clonotype has just a few counts. The genes are TRBV4-2 and TRBJ2-1; no reliable D call. This CDR3 has 12 amino acids. Trimming cost V 4 bases and J 10 bases, with 11 bases left between them. Germline V gene sequence: CDR1 LGHNA, CDR2 YNFKEQ. CDR3 loop: CASSPRPGEQFF. CDR3 in DNA: TGTGCCAGCAGCCCGAGACCCGGCGAGCAGTTCTTC.

The rearrangement links TRBV21-1 to TRBJ2-1. TRBV21-1 constitutes a pseudogene. This CDR3 is 16 amino acids long. CDR3 DNA: TGTGCCAGCAGCCATGAAGACGGGAGCTCCTACAATGAGCAGTTCTTC. Protein sequence: CASSHEDGSSYNEQFF.

CDR3 loop: CATGLAGKVETQYF. The CDR3 region has the DNA TGTGCCACAGGACTAGCGGGAAAGGTGGAGACCCAGTACTTC. This chain joins TRBV6-5 and TRBJ2-5; 12 bases are shared with TRBD2. Germline assignment: CDR1 MNHEY and CDR2 SVGAGI. V gave up 10 bases and J gave up 5 bases; unmatched junction bases: 8. The length of the CDR3 is 14 residues.

This clonotype was seen only a few times. A much larger clone sits a single nucleotide away, making a read error possible. This chain uses TRBV7-9 with TRBJ2-5; tentatively, D is TRBD1 (6 bases). The J call may be in error: the DNA end matches TRBJ2-7 better. Germline loops: CDR1 SEHNR, CDR2 FQNEAQ (reference sequence). This CDR3 spans 13 amino acids. The CDR3 region is CASSPRDNYEQYF. In DNA form, the CDR3 reads TGTGCCAGCAGCCCCCGGGACAATTACGAGCAGTACTTC.

V gene TRBV12-3 or TRBV12-4 combines with J gene TRBJ2-5; tentatively, D is TRBD2 (5 bases). The CDR3 is made up of 14 amino acids. The V end was cut by 5 bases, the J end by 4 bases, with 14 bases between. CDR3 bases: TGTGCCAGCAGTCCAGACCTCGCGGGAGAGACCCAGTACTTC. Amino acids: CASSPDLAGETQYF.

CDR3 in amino acids: CASSQRRAPTDIQYF. In nucleotides, the CDR3 is TGCGCCAGCAGCCAAAGAAGGGCCCCCACGGACATTCAGTACTTC. The chain recombines TRBV4-3 with TRBJ2-4; D not resolved. CDR3 size: 15 residues. Germline V CDR1 and CDR2: LGHNA, YSLEER. The V gene lost 2 bases and the J gene lost 8 bases, with 16 bases spanning the gap.

The rearrangement joins TRBV10-3 to TRBJ2-5; 10 positions match TRBD2. The DNA end is a closer match to TRBJ2-1, so the J assignment may be wrong. The CDR3 is made up of 13 amino acids. Per germline, CDR1 ENHRY and CDR2 SYGVKD. CDR3 in DNA: TGTGCCATCAGAGCGGGAGGGGGCAATGAGCAGTTCTTC. Amino acid sequence: CAIRAGGGNEQFF.

The chain employs TRBV20-1 and TRBJ1-1; D gene ambiguous. Trimming removed 0 bases from V and 1 base from J, with 6 bases in between. The CDR3 loop spans 13 amino acids. Germline assignment: CDR1 DFQATT and CDR2 SNEGSKA (reference sequence). This CDR3 reads CSARESQNTEAFF. The CDR3 nucleotides are TGCAGTGCTAGAGAGAGCCAGAACACTGAAGCTTTCTTT.

The V and J genes are TRBV6-1 and TRBJ2-5; unclear D gene. The DNA end is more similar to TRBJ2-7, so the J call may be wrong. This CDR3 contains 13 residues. The germline V gene encodes CDR1 MNHNS and CDR2 SASEGT. The CDR3 protein is CASSEGTLYEQYF. The CDR3 nucleotides are TGTGCCAGCAGTGAAGGAACACTCTACGAGCAGTACTTC.

The chain carries TRBV20-1 and TRBJ2-2; 7 bases are shared with TRBD2. Germline V gene data show CDR1 as DFQATT and CDR2 as SNEGSKA (reference sequence). J lost 3 bases, V lost 2 bases, and 12 bases had no gene match. This CDR3 spans 17 amino acids. The CDR3 loop is CSARKDSGGGYTGELFF. The CDR3 bases are TGCAGTGCTAGAAAGGATTCTGGCGGGGGTTACACCGGGGAGCTGTTTTTT.

A note on this clonotype: An end of the junction differs from the germline gene, which may be a read error. This chain connects TRBV7-6 to TRBJ2-5; possibly TRBD2 for D (5 bases). The CDR3 extends over 14 amino acids. The germline V gene has CDR1 SGHVS and CDR2 FNYEAQ. CDR3 sequence reads: CASSPAGSQGTQYF. CDR3 sequence (DNA): TGTGCCAGCAGCCCGGCGGGCAGCCAAGGGACCCAGTACTTC.

The chain employs TRBV2 and TRBJ1-5; no reliable D call. V was clipped by 5 bases and J by 3 bases, with 17 bases between them. CDR3 length: 16 residues. Per the germline V gene, CDR1 is SNHLY and CDR2 is FYNNEI. The CDR3 bases are TGTGCCAGCAGTCCCATGGGCGAGGGAACCAATCAGCCCCAGCATTTT. It yields the protein CASSPMGEGTNQPQHF.

The V and J genes are TRBV28 and TRBJ1-2, with D tentatively TRBD1 (6 bases). Looked up from germline, CDR1 is MDHEN and CDR2 is SYDVKM. CDR3 length equals 14 residues. V dropped 6 bases and J dropped 6 bases, with 17 bases sitting between them. CDR3 nucleotide sequence: TGTGCCAGCAGACCCTCGGGGGCAGTGGATGGCTACACCTTC. Translation gives CASRPSGAVDGYTF.

This clonotype turned up a few times. The CDR3 loop reads CASSLEGLAGVAQYF. CDR3 DNA: TGTGCCAGCAGCCTGGAAGGACTAGCGGGAGTGGCGCAGTATTTT. The chain links TRBV5-5 to TRBJ2-3, with 13 bases identical to TRBD2. V lost 4 bases to trimming and J lost 10 bases; unmatched junction nucleotides: 9. The V gene's germline CDR1 is SGHKS and CDR2 YYEKEE (reference sequence). CDR3 length equals 15 residues. Combining the CDR3 with reference TRBV5-5 and TRBJ2-3 gives the whole variable domain DAGVTQSPTHLIKTRGQQVTLRCSPISGHKSVSWYQQVLGQGPQFIFQYYEKEERGRGNFPDRFSARQFPNYSSELNVNALLLGDSALYLCASSLEGLAGVAQYFGPGTRLTVL.

This clonotype has just a few counts. The chain couples TRBV6-2 or TRBV6-3 to TRBJ1-1, with unresolved D. CDR1 and CDR2 from the germline V gene are MNHEY and SVGEGT. The CDR3 runs 11 residues. V was pared by 8 bases and J by 1 base, with 5 bases between. The CDR3 sequence is CASQKNTEAFF. In DNA, the CDR3 is TGTGCCAGCCAGAAGAACACTGAAGCTTTCTTT.

This clonotype was counted between two and nine times. The chain joins TRBV2 to TRBJ1-1; D is perhaps TRBD1 (5 bases). Looked up from germline, CDR1 is SNHLY and CDR2 is FYNNEI. V gave up 2 bases and J gave up 5 bases, with 18 bases separating them. The CDR3 length is 16 residues. In nucleotides, the CDR3 is TGTGCCAGCAGTGAACCTTTTTGGGGCACGGGAACTGAAGCTTTCTTT. This gives the protein CASSEPFWGTGTEAFF.

The gene calls are TRBV7-2 and TRBJ2-5; the match to TRBD1 covers 9 bases. With V trimmed by 4 bases and J by 4 bases, 10 bases remained unmatched. In germline, CDR1 is SGHTA, CDR2 FQGNSA. There are 16 residues in the CDR3. CDR3 sequence: CASSSRGQGYRETQYF. CDR3 nucleotide sequence: TGTGCCAGCAGCTCCCGTGGACAGGGGTATCGAGAGACCCAGTACTTC.

V is TRBV14 and J is TRBJ2-1; D assignment may be TRBD1 or TRBD2 (6 bases each). The last part of the DNA fits TRBJ2-5 better; the J call may be wrong. The CDR3 has 13 amino acids. Looked up from germline, CDR1 is SGHDN and CDR2 is FVKESK. Here the CDR3 reads CATTLGGGKTQYF. Here the CDR3 DNA reads TGTGCCACCACATTAGGGGGAGGAAAGACCCAGTACTTC.

The rearrangement joins TRBV5-1 to TRBJ2-7; D is perhaps TRBD1 (5 bases). The germline gives CDR1 SGHRS, CDR2 YFSETQ. The CDR3 sequence is 16 residues long. Deletions cut 4 bases from V and 3 bases from J, with 20 bases between. CDR3 residues: CASSRTLRISLYEQYF. The CDR3 region has the DNA TGCGCCAGCAGCAGGACACTTCGTATTAGCCTCTACGAGCAGTACTTC.